These 6 T cell receptor beta chains were sequenced from one sample in a study of radiotherapy plus CTLA-4 blockade in lung cancer (dated by TCRdb to the late 2010s). Library creation used the immunoSEQ multiplex PCR assay. TCRdb's version of the immuneACCESS table is confined to in-frame rearrangements and falls short of the full clone set. An unresolved V gene accounts for under half of the shortfall where checked; the remainder is of unknown origin. Recorded for this sample are about 81,000 clones; around 72% of them occurred a single time. Of the sample, about 14% falls within the top ten clones. The material was peripheral blood, obtained from a patient treated with radiotherapy plus ipilimumab. Receptors were obtained from a human donor with non-small cell lung cancer that progressed on radiotherapy plus ipilimumab.

This clone is a singleton in its sample. The rearrangement uses TRBV28 and TRBJ2-3; D perhaps matches TRBD2 (6 bases). Trimming stripped 1 base from V and 0 bases from J, with 11 bases between. The CDR3 covers 16 residues. CDR1 is MDHEN, CDR2 SYDVKM, per germline. The CDR3 DNA follows: TGTGCCAGCAGTTTATATAGGAGCGGGAGCACAGATACGCAGTATTTT. This codes for CASSLYRSGSTDTQYF.

V gene TRBV19 combines with J gene TRBJ1-2, with 8 bases identical to TRBD1. The CDR3 spans 15 residues. In germline, CDR1 is LNHDA, CDR2 SQIVND (reference sequence). Trimming at V came to 5 bases and at J to 4 bases, leaving 9 bases not matched to a gene. CDR3 in amino acids: CASSPSRGLGYGYTF. CDR3 sequence (DNA): TGTGCCAGTAGTCCAAGCAGGGGGCTCGGCTATGGCTACACCTTC.

This chain uses TRBV9 with TRBJ1-3; D ambiguous. V shed 4 bases and J shed 2 bases, with 19 bases lying between them. From germline, CDR1 is SGDLS and CDR2 YYNGEE. CDR3 length: 17 residues. CDR3 residues: CASSTRLSPGAGNTIYF. The CDR3 DNA reads as TGTGCCAGCAGCACTCGACTGTCACCAGGCGCTGGAAACACCATATATTTT.

This chain joins TRBV5-1 and TRBJ2-7; 9 bases agree with TRBD1. Germline V gene lookup returns CDR1 SGHRS and CDR2 YFSETQ. With V trimmed by 0 bases and J by 3 bases, 4 bases remained unmatched. The CDR3 is made up of 15 amino acids. CDR3 protein: CASSLGTGENYEQYF. Written as DNA, the CDR3 is TGCGCCAGCAGCTTGGGGACAGGGGAAAACTACGAGCAGTACTTC.

The genes are TRBV6-6 and TRBJ2-7; 7 bases are a match to TRBD1. V lost 4 bases to trimming and J lost 2 bases; unmatched junction nucleotides: 8. Germline values: CDR1 MNHNY, CDR2 SVGAGI (reference sequence). The CDR3 spans 15 residues. This CDR3 reads CASSFTTGPPYEQYF. In DNA, the CDR3 is TGTGCCAGCAGTTTCACGACAGGGCCGCCCTACGAGCAGTACTTC.

This clone was picked up one time. This sequence joins TRBV30 and TRBJ1-1, with TRBD1 identical over 7 bases. CDR1 and CDR2 from the germline V gene are GTSNPN and SVGIG (reference sequence). This CDR3 is built from 14 residues. V gave up 3 bases and J gave up 4 bases; unmatched junction bases: 8. The CDR3 nucleotides read TGTGCCTGGAGGGGAGGGGGCAGGATCACTGAAGCTTTCTTT. This encodes CAWRGGGRITEAFF. The full variable domain, in which reference TRBV30 and TRBJ1-1 provide the parts outside the CDR3, is SQTIHQWPATLVQPVGSPLSLECTVEGTSNPNLYWYRQAAGRGLQLLFYSVGIGQISSEVPQNLSASRPQDRQFILSSKKLLLSDSGFYLCAWRGGGRITEAFFGQGTRLTVV.